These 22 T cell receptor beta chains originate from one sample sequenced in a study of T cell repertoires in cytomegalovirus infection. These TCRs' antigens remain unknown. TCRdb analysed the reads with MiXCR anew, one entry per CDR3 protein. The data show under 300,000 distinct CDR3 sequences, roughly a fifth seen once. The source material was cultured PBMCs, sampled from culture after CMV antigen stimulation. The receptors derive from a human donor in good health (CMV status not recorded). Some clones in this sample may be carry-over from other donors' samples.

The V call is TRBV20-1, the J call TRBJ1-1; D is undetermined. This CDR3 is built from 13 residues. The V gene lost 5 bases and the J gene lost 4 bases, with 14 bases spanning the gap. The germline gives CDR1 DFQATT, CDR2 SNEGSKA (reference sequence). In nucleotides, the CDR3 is TGCAGTGCTTGTGCGGGGAGCGGCACTGAAGCTTTCTTT. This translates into CSACAGSGTEAFF.

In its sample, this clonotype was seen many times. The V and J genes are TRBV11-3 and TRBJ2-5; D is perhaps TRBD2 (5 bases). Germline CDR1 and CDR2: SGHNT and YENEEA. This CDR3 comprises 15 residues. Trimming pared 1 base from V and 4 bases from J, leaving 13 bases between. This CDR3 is CASSLGSHGVETQYF. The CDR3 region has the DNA TGTGCCAGCAGCTTAGGAAGTCACGGGGTAGAGACCCAGTACTTC.

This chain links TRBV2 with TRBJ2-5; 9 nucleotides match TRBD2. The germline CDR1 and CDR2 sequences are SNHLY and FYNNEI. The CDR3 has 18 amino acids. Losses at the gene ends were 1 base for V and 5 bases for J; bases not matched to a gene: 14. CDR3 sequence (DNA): TGTGCCAGCAGTGAAGGGCGGGGGGGCTTAGGGATCGTGGAGACCCAGTACTTC. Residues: CASSEGRGGLGIVETQYF.

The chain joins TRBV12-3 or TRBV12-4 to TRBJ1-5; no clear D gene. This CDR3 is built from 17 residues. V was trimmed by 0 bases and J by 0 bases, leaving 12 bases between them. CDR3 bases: TGTGCCAGCAGTTTAGCGGAGGGTTTCTATAGCAATCAGCCCCAGCATTTT. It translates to CASSLAEGFYSNQPQHF.

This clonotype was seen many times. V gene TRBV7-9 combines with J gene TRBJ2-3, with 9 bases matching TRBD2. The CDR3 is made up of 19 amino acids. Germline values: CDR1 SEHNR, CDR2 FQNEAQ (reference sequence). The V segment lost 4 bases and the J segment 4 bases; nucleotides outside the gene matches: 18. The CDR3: CASSSPSAGGPVQADTQYF. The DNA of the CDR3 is TGTGCCAGCAGCTCACCTTCTGCGGGAGGGCCAGTGCAAGCAGATACGCAGTATTTT.

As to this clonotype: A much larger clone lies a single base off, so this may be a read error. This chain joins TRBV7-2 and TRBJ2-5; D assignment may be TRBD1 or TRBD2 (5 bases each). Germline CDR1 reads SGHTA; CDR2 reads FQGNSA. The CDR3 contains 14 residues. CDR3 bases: TGTGACAGCAGCAACTCCCGGGACGGAGAGACCCAGTACTTC. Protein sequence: CDSSNSRDGETQYF.

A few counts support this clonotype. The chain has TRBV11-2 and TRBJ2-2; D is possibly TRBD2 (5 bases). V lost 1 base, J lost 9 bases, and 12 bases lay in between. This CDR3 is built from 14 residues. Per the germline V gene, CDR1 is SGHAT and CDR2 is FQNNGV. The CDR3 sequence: CASSLGGGRWELFF. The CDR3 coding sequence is TGTGCCAGCAGCTTAGGTGGAGGACGCTGGGAGCTGTTTTTT.

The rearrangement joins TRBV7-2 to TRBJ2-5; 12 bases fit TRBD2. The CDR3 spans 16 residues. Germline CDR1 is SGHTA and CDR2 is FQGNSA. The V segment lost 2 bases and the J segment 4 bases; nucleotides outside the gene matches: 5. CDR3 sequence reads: CASSLLLAGGLETQYF. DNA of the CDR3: TGTGCCAGCAGCTTACTTCTAGCGGGAGGGCTAGAGACCCAGTACTTC.

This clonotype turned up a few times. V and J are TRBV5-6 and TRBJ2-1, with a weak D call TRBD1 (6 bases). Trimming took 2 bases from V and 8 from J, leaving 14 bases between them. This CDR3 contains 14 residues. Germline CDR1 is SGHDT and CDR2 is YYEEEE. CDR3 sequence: CASSFPVQGYEQFF. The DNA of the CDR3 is TGTGCCAGCAGCTTTCCGGTCCAGGGGTATGAGCAGTTCTTC.

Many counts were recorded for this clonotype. CDR3 loop: CASSFGQGYEQYF. The CDR3 DNA sequence: TGTGCCAGTAGTTTCGGACAGGGCTACGAGCAGTACTTC. The genes are TRBV19 and TRBJ2-7, with 8 positions matching TRBD1. Trimming took 5 bases from V and 3 from J; bases not matched to a gene: 3. The CDR3 has 13 residues. Germline V lookup: CDR1 LNHDA, CDR2 SQIVND (reference sequence). The full variable domain, completed using reference TRBV19 and TRBJ2-7, is DGGITQSPKYLFRKEGQNVTLSCEQNLNHDAMYWYRQDPGQGLRLIYYSQIVNDFQKGDIAEGYSVSREKKESFPLTVTSAQKNPTAFYLCASSFGQGYEQYFGPGTRLTVT.

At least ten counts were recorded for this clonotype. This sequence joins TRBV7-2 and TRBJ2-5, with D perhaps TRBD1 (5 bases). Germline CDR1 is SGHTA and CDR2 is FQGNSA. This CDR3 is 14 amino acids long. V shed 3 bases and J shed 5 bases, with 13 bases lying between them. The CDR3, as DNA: TGTGCCAGCAGCTTTACACAGAACAGGGAGACCCAGTACTTC. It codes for CASSFTQNRETQYF.

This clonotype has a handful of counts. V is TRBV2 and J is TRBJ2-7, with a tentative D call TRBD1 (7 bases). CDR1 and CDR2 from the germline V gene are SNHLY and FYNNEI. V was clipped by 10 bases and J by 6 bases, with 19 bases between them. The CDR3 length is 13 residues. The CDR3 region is CATRRDSQGEQYV. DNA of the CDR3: TGTGCCACCCGGCGGGACAGCCAAGGCGAGCAGTACGTC.

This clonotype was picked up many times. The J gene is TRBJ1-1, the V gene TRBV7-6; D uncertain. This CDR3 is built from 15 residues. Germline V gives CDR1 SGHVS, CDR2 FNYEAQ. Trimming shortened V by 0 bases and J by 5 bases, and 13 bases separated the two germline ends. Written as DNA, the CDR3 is TGTGCCAGCAGCTTAGCCGGGGAGCGAGGGACTGAAGCTTTCTTT. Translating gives CASSLAGERGTEAFF.

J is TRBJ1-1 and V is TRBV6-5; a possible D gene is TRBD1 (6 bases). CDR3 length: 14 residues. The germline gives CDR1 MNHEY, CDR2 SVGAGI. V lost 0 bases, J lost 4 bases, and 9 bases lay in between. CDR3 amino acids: CASSYSKGGTEAFF. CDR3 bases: TGTGCCAGCAGTTACTCGAAGGGGGGCACTGAAGCTTTCTTT.

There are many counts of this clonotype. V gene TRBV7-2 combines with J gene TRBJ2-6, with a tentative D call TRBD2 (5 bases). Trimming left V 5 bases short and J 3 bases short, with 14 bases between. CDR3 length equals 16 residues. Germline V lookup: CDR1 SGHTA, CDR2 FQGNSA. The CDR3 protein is CASSPQGGFGANVLTF. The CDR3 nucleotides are TGTGCCAGCAGCCCCCAAGGCGGGTTTGGGGCCAACGTCCTGACTTTC.

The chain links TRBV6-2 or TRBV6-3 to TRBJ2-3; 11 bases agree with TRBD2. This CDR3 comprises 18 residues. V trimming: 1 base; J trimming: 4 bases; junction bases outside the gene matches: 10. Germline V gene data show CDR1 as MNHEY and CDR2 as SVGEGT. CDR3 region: CASSYFLGTSGRADTQYF. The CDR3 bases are TGTGCCAGCAGTTACTTCCTCGGGACTAGCGGTCGAGCAGATACGCAGTATTTT.

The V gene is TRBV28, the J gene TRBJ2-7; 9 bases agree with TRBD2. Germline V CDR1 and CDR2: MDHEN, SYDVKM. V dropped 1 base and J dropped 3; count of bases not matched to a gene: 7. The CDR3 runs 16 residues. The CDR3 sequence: CASSLLSSGTIYEQYF. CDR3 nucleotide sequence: TGTGCCAGCAGTTTATTGTCTAGCGGGACAATCTACGAGCAGTACTTC.

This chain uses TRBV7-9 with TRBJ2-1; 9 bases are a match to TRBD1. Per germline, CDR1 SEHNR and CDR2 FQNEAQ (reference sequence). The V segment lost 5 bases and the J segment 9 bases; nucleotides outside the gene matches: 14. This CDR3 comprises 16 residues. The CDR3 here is CASSRGQGRREGEQFF. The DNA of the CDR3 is TGTGCCAGCAGCCGAGGACAGGGGAGGAGGGAAGGTGAGCAGTTCTTC. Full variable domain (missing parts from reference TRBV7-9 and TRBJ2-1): DTGVSQNPRHKITKRGQNVTFRCDPISEHNRLYWYRQTLGQGPEFLTYFQNEAQLEKSRLLSDRFSAERPKGSFSTLEIQRTEQGDSAMYLCASSRGQGRREGEQFFGPGTRLTVL.

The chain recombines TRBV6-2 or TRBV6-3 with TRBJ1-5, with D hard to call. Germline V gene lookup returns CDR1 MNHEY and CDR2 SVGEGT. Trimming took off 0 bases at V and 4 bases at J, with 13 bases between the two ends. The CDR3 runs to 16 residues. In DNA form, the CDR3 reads TGTGCCAGCAGTTACTCGTCCCTGGGCCGAAATCAGCCCCAGCATTTT. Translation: CASSYSSLGRNQPQHF.

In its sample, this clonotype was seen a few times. The CDR3 sequence is CASSLVNRGQETQYF. CDR3 DNA: TGTGCCAGCAGCTTAGTTAACAGGGGCCAAGAGACCCAGTACTTC. The genes are TRBV7-9 and TRBJ2-5, with TRBD1 identical over 7 bases. The length of the CDR3 is 15 residues. Unmatched junction bases numbered 3, after V lost 1 base and J lost 1 base. The germline gives CDR1 SEHNR, CDR2 FQNEAQ (reference sequence).

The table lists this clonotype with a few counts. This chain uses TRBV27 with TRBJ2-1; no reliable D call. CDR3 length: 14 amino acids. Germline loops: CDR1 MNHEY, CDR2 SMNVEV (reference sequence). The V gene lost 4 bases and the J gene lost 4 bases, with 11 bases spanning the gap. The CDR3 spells CASSSQDPYNEQFF. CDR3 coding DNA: TGTGCCAGCAGTTCCCAGGACCCATACAATGAGCAGTTCTTC.

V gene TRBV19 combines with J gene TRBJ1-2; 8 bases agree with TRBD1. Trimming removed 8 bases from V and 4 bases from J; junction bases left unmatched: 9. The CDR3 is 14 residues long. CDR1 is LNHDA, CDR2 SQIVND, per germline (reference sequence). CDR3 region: CASAAGGGGYGYTF. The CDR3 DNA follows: TGTGCCAGTGCCGCAGGGGGCGGAGGCTATGGCTACACCTTC.